The 12 T cell receptor beta chains listed next were all sequenced from one sample in a study of cytomegalovirus exposure and HLA in healthy donors. Amplification used 60 Vbeta primers and 13 Jbeta primers. Assay used: immunoSEQ multiplex PCR; TCRdb lists only in-frame clones, some missing. The table includes roughly 160,000 clones, approximately 83% detected once. Source material: PBMCs. The receptors derive from a man in his late teens or twenties in good health and CMV-seropositive.

The rearrangement joins TRBV11-2 to TRBJ2-1; 11 positions match TRBD1. This CDR3 spans 18 amino acids. Germline lookup yields CDR1 SGHAT and CDR2 FQNNGV. The V and J ends lost 5 bases and 8 bases, in that order; junction bases with no gene match: 17. The CDR3 nucleotides are TGTGCCAGCAGCCCCATACCTAGGACAGGGGGCATATTGGATGAGCAGTTCTTC. Translating gives CASSPIPRTGGILDEQFF.

The table lists this clone with a count of one. This chain joins TRBV18 and TRBJ2-6; D not resolved. Germline values: CDR1 KGHSH, CDR2 LQKENI. Trimming pared 6 bases from V and 0 bases from J, leaving 9 bases between. The CDR3 runs 15 residues. The CDR3 DNA reads as TGTGCCAGCTCGCAGACACTCTCTGGGGCCAACGTCCTGACTTTC. This translates into CASSQTLSGANVLTF.

The chain has TRBV18 and TRBJ2-5; 7 nucleotides match TRBD1. CDR1 and CDR2 (germline): KGHSH, LQKENI. The CDR3 is 15 residues long. With 6 bases clipped from V and 3 bases from J, the junction kept 10 bases outside the gene matches. CDR3 protein: CASSPREGAEETQYF. In nucleotides, the CDR3 is TGTGCCAGCTCTCCCCGAGAGGGGGCCGAAGAGACCCAGTACTTC.

The chain couples TRBV9 to TRBJ2-5; the D is unclear. V dropped 0 bases and J dropped 5 bases, with 11 bases sitting between them. Per the germline V gene, CDR1 is SGDLS and CDR2 is YYNGEE. The CDR3 runs 14 residues. The CDR3 here is CASSVGGYGETQYF. The CDR3 coding sequence is TGTGCCAGCAGCGTAGGCGGTTACGGGGAGACCCAGTACTTC.

The V call is TRBV2, the J call TRBJ2-1, with 8 bases lining up with TRBD1. Trimming cost V 5 bases and J 5 bases; bases outside gene matches: 2. This CDR3 region has 13 residues. Germline V gene lookup returns CDR1 SNHLY and CDR2 FYNNEI. CDR3: CASSWTGNNEQFF. CDR3 bases: TGTGCCAGCAGTTGGACAGGGAACAATGAGCAGTTCTTC.

The chain recombines TRBV2 with TRBJ2-1; D possibly corresponds to TRBD2 (5 bases). V lost 1 base and J lost 9, with 10 bases in between. The CDR3 extends over 13 amino acids. Germline lookup yields CDR1 SNHLY and CDR2 FYNNEI. The CDR3 DNA reads as TGTGCCAGCAGTGAAGTCACACGGGGTGAGCAGTTCTTC. As protein: CASSEVTRGEQFF.

The rearrangement joins TRBV28 to TRBJ1-4; 8 bases fit TRBD1. In germline, CDR1 is MDHEN, CDR2 SYDVKM. The V segment lost 4 bases and the J segment 6 bases; nucleotides outside the gene matches: 4. CDR3 size: 14 residues. CDR3 in amino acids: CASSSGGQHEKLFF. CDR3 DNA: TGTGCCAGCAGTTCAGGGGGCCAGCATGAAAAACTGTTTTTT.

The chain employs TRBV18 and TRBJ2-1, with TRBD1 matching 10 bases. V was pared by 3 bases and J by 7 bases, with 6 bases of the junction left unmatched. The CDR3 spans 15 residues. The germline gives CDR1 KGHSH, CDR2 LQKENI. CDR3 coding DNA: TGTGCCAGCTCACCTCTCGGACAGGGGGTTAATGAGCAGTTCTTC. This sequence encodes CASSPLGQGVNEQFF. The whole variable domain, remainder taken from reference TRBV18 and TRBJ2-1, is NAGVMQNPRHLVRRRGQEARLRCSPMKGHSHVYWYRQLPEEGLKFMVYLQKENIIDESGMPKERFSAEFPKEGPSILRIQQVVRGDSAAYFCASSPLGQGVNEQFFGPGTRLTVL.

This rearrangement joins TRBV9 to TRBJ2-5; D is possibly TRBD2 (6 bases). Trimming took off 1 base at V and 4 bases at J, with 11 bases between the two ends. Germline values: CDR1 SGDLS, CDR2 YYNGEE. The CDR3 is 14 residues long. In DNA, the CDR3 is TGTGCCAGCAGCGTACCTAGCGAGGGAGAGACCCAGTACTTC. Protein product: CASSVPSEGETQYF.

In its sample, this clone was seen a few times. The chain links TRBV6-5 to TRBJ1-6; D is unclear. CDR1 and CDR2 (germline): MNHEY, SVGAGI. With 6 bases removed from V and 4 bases from J, the gap between germline ends came to 7 bases. CDR3 length: 13 amino acids. CDR3 bases: TGTGCCAGCAGGATACAGTATAATTCACCCCTCCACTTT. It specifies CASRIQYNSPLHF.

The chain is built from TRBV2 and TRBJ2-1; TRBD2 aligns across 8 bases. The J segment lost 5 bases and the V segment lost 3 bases, leaving 6 bases of the junction unmatched. CDR1 SNHLY and CDR2 FYNNEI come from the germline V gene. The CDR3 is 15 amino acids. The CDR3 here is CASSDGTSGNNEQFF. The CDR3 bases are TGTGCCAGCAGTGATGGTACTAGCGGAAACAATGAGCAGTTCTTC.

The CDR3 loop is CASSVQETQYF. In DNA form, the CDR3 reads TGTGCCAGCAGCGTACAAGAGACCCAGTACTTC. The J gene is TRBJ2-5, the V gene TRBV7-9; no reliable D call. Germline loops: CDR1 SEHNR, CDR2 FQNEAQ (reference sequence). V was pared by 5 bases and J by 2 bases, with 3 bases between. This CDR3 is 11 amino acids long.